This T cell receptor beta chain was sequenced for a study of blood T cell repertoires in COVID-19. The overall study: Both acute and convalescent COVID-19 samples were obtained from the United States, Italy and Spain. Sample material is recorded as cDNA or gDNA derived from T cells, B-cell-depleted T cells, or PBMCs.

The CDR3 is made up of 15 amino acids. Per the germline V gene, CDR1 is SGHAT and CDR2 is FQNNGV. Trimming at V came to 4 bases and at J to 10 bases, leaving 10 bases not matched to a gene. The authors' processing: Estimated nucleated cell counts came from reference gene primer amplification. The repertoire was sequenced with immunoSEQ multiplex PCR; TCRdb's copy has only in-frame clones and lacks some. The DNA gave D and trimming, while V, J and clone size come from that table. The table lists a few hundred thousand clones, 86% of them singletons, with 3.6% in the top ten. This clone appeared once. The sample taken for sequencing was peripheral blood. V and J are TRBV11-2 and TRBJ2-1; 10 bases are shared with TRBD1. This sequence originates from a man between 18 and 29 years old with active or convalescent COVID-19. CDR3 sequence reads: CASSSLGQGTAEQFF. The CDR3 DNA sequence: TGTGCCAGCAGCTCACTGGGACAGGGGACGGCGGAGCAGTTCTTC.